This T cell receptor beta chain was sequenced for a study of cytomegalovirus exposure and HLA in healthy donors. The CDR3 runs to 16 residues. CDR1 and CDR2 (germline): SGHDN, FVKESK. Between the trimmed V and J ends, which lost 0 bases and 7 bases, there was a span of 18 bases. At the time of sampling, donors were nominally healthy, though unrecorded immune exposures were likely. Researchers ran the PCR with 60 Vbeta and 13 Jbeta primers. Only in-frame clones appear in the TCRdb table, and some are missing; sequencing was by immunoSEQ multiplex PCR. This repertoire shows about 82,000 clones, over 75% found once; its top ten account for around 3.2%.

The source is a man aged 50-59 years in good health and CMV-seronegative. The chain joins TRBV14 to TRBJ1-2; a weak D match, TRBD1 (5 bases). Sequenced material: PBMCs. The CDR3, as DNA: TGTGCCAGCAGCCAAGATCCTGGCAGGGTACTAAGTGGCTACACCTTC. Residues: CASSQDPGRVLSGYTF.